A single TCR beta chain is shown here with its context. The V and J ends lost 10 bases and 0 bases respectively, with 15 bases between them. Looked up from germline, CDR1 is LNHDA and CDR2 is SQIVND (reference sequence). The CDR3 sequence is 14 residues long. This sample is part of a study of shared clonotypes between healthy human individuals. The method was immunoSEQ multiplex PCR; TCRdb's version includes in-frame clones alone and lacks a portion of them. The sample lists about 960,000 clones, approximately 80% occurring once. This clonotype originated in a man aged 18-30 years in good health. The gene calls are TRBV19 and TRBJ1-1; maybe TRBD1 (5 bases). Sample: memory CD4+ T cells sorted from blood. Subset: CD45RA-negative fraction. The CDR3 is CATQKQGLNTEAFF. CDR3 DNA: TGTGCCACCCAGAAGCAGGGACTGAACACTGAAGCTTTCTTT.